These T cell receptor beta chains were read from a single sample in a study of blood T cell repertoires in COVID-19. Method: immunoSEQ multiplex PCR; TCRdb's copy keeps in-frame clones and lacks some. The sample contains about 160,000 clones, around 80% of which appear only once. The sample taken for sequencing was peripheral blood. The receptors here all came from a woman aged 80 or over with acute or convalescent COVID-19. The CDR3 runs from the conserved cysteine through the conserved F or W. D genes are given only for firm matches. Rows give clone size only sometimes, using once, few, many, or a class for an expanded clone.

CDR3nt: TGCGCCAGCAGCCCCCGCCCCGGGACCTACAATGAGCAGTTCTTC
CDR3aa: CASSPRPGTYNEQFF
d_gene: .
j_gene: TRBJ2-1
v_gene: TRBV4-3
abundance: few

CDR3nt: TGTGCCAGCTCTCGGGTGGGGCCCGGGGAGCAGTACTTC
CDR3aa: CASSRVGPGEQYF
d_gene: .
j_gene: TRBJ2-7
v_gene: TRBV16
abundance: .

CDR3nt: TGCGCCAGCAGCTGGGGCATTACTAGCGGGAGGGCCTCCACAGATACGCAGTATTTT
CDR3aa: CASSWGITSGRASTDTQYF
d_gene: TRBD2
j_gene: TRBJ2-3
v_gene: TRBV5-1
abundance: .

CDR3nt: TGTGCCACCAGGAGGACAGGGGGTGCCTACAATGAGCAGTTCTTC
CDR3aa: CATRRTGGAYNEQFF
d_gene: TRBD1
j_gene: TRBJ2-1
v_gene: TRBV15
abundance: .

CDR3nt: TGTGCCAGCAGCTTGGGGGCAGGGACGACTGAAGCTTTCTTT
CDR3aa: CASSLGAGTTEAFF
d_gene: .
j_gene: TRBJ1-1
v_gene: TRBV11-2
abundance: .

CDR3nt: TGTGCCAGCAGCTTAGTATGGACAGGGTCAACTGAAGCTTTCTTT
CDR3aa: CASSLVWTGSTEAFF
d_gene: TRBD1
j_gene: TRBJ1-1
v_gene: TRBV7-8
abundance: few

CDR3nt: TGTGCCAGCGGCGGGACAGGGGGTGGTGGAGGCTACACCTTC
CDR3aa: CASGGTGGGGGYTF
d_gene: TRBD1
j_gene: TRBJ1-2
v_gene: TRBV11-2
abundance: .

CDR3nt: TGTGCCAGCAGCCCTCTTAGGAGGGGAATGAACACTGAAGCTTTCTTT
CDR3aa: CASSPLRRGMNTEAFF
d_gene: .
j_gene: TRBJ1-1
v_gene: TRBV7-9
abundance: .

CDR3nt: TGTGCCAGCAGTGGAACAGGGGGTTGGTACAATGAGCAGTTCTTC
CDR3aa: CASSGTGGWYNEQFF
d_gene: TRBD1
j_gene: TRBJ2-1
v_gene: TRBV2
abundance: .

CDR3nt: TGCGCCAGCAGCTCGGGACTAGCGGGATGGGCAGATACGCAGTATTTT
CDR3aa: CASSSGLAGWADTQYF
d_gene: TRBD2
j_gene: TRBJ2-3
v_gene: TRBV5-1
abundance: .

CDR3nt: TGTGCCAGCAGCTTAGGACAGAATACCTACGGCTACACCTTC
CDR3aa: CASSLGQNTYGYTF
d_gene: .
j_gene: TRBJ1-2
v_gene: TRBV7-9
abundance: .

CDR3nt: TGTGCCAGCAGCGTAGCTCGACACACGAACACCGGGGAGCTGTTTTTT
CDR3aa: CASSVARHTNTGELFF
d_gene: .
j_gene: TRBJ2-2
v_gene: TRBV9
abundance: .

CDR3nt: TGCGCCAGCAGCACGGGACAGTTGATGGAGACCCAGTACTTC
CDR3aa: CASSTGQLMETQYF
d_gene: TRBD1
j_gene: TRBJ2-5
v_gene: TRBV5-1
abundance: many

CDR3nt: TGTGCCAGCAGCGGTAAAGGGGGCGACTCCTACGAGCAGTACTTC
CDR3aa: CASSGKGGDSYEQYF
d_gene: TRBD1
j_gene: TRBJ2-7
v_gene: TRBV5-4
abundance: .

CDR3nt: TGTGCCAGCAGTCTTAGCGGAGGCGGGGAGCTGTTTTTT
CDR3aa: CASSLSGGGELFF
d_gene: .
j_gene: TRBJ2-2
v_gene: TRBV12-3/TRBV12-4
abundance: .

CDR3nt: TGTGCCAGCAGCTTAGCGCGACTAGCGGGAGGGATAGGCGAGACCCAGTACTTC
CDR3aa: CASSLARLAGGIGETQYF
d_gene: TRBD2
j_gene: TRBJ2-5
v_gene: TRBV7-2
abundance: .

CDR3nt: TGTGCCAGCAGCAAAAAAGTGGGACTAGCGGGAACCCCTCGTAACAATGAGCAGTTCTTC
CDR3aa: CASSKKVGLAGTPRNNEQFF
d_gene: .
j_gene: TRBJ2-1
v_gene: TRBV21-1
abundance: once

CDR3nt: TGCGCCAGCAGGACTGTCCGGAGGGACACTGAAGCTTTCTTT
CDR3aa: CASRTVRRDTEAFF
d_gene: .
j_gene: TRBJ1-1
v_gene: TRBV5-1
abundance: .

CDR3nt: TGTGCCAGCAGCGTAGGCCGGGACAGGGTCAAGTATGGCTACACCTTC
CDR3aa: CASSVGRDRVKYGYTF
d_gene: TRBD1
j_gene: TRBJ1-2
v_gene: TRBV9
abundance: once

CDR3nt: TGTGCCAGCAGGGAAGGAGGGGGATCAAGTGGCTACACCTTC
CDR3aa: CASREGGGSSGYTF
d_gene: .
j_gene: TRBJ1-2
v_gene: TRBV2
abundance: .

CDR3nt: TGTGCCAGCAGCCGGGGGACCGGGGAGCTGTTTTTT
CDR3aa: CASSRGTGELFF
d_gene: .
j_gene: TRBJ2-2
v_gene: TRBV12-3/TRBV12-4
abundance: .

CDR3nt: TGTGCCAGCAGACAGGGTAGGGGGAGGGACACTGAAGCTTTCTTT
CDR3aa: CASRQGRGRDTEAFF
d_gene: .
j_gene: TRBJ1-1
v_gene: TRBV6-5
abundance: once

CDR3nt: TGTGCCAGTTCGCCCCCCCCCAGGGTACGGAGCAATCAGCCCCAGCATTTT
CDR3aa: CASSPPPRVRSNQPQHF
d_gene: .
j_gene: TRBJ1-5
v_gene: TRBV28
abundance: few

CDR3nt: TGTGCCAGCAGCTTGACGGGGAACACTGAAGCTTTCTTT
CDR3aa: CASSLTGNTEAFF
d_gene: .
j_gene: TRBJ1-1
v_gene: TRBV7-9
abundance: .

CDR3nt: TGTGCCAGTAGTTCTCAGGGGATGCGGGGCACAGATACGCAGTATTTT
CDR3aa: CASSSQGMRGTDTQYF
d_gene: .
j_gene: TRBJ2-3
v_gene: TRBV19
abundance: .

CDR3nt: TGTGCCAGCAGCCCACCGGGGGGGAGGGGCTACACCTTC
CDR3aa: CASSPPGGRGYTF
d_gene: .
j_gene: TRBJ1-2
v_gene: TRBV3-1/TRBV3-2
abundance: .

CDR3nt: TGCGCCAGCAGCTCAGGGGGGTACGATACGCAGTATTTT
CDR3aa: CASSSGGYDTQYF
d_gene: .
j_gene: TRBJ2-3
v_gene: TRBV5-1
abundance: .

CDR3nt: TGTGCCACCAGTGCAGGGGGCAGCCTCGGGGAGCAGTTCTTC
CDR3aa: CATSAGGSLGEQFF
d_gene: TRBD1
j_gene: TRBJ2-1
v_gene: TRBV24-1
abundance: .

CDR3nt: TGCAGTGGGGAGAAGTCAGATACGCAGTATTTT
CDR3aa: CSGEKSDTQYF
d_gene: .
j_gene: TRBJ2-3
v_gene: TRBV20-1
abundance: .

CDR3nt: TGTGCCAGTATCCCGCAGGTGGGGGCTCGTCAGCCCCAGCATTTT
CDR3aa: CASIPQVGARQPQHF
d_gene: .
j_gene: TRBJ1-5
v_gene: TRBV19
abundance: .

CDR3nt: TGTGCCAGCAGTCAGACTAGCGGGAACTACAATGAGCAGTTCTTC
CDR3aa: CASSQTSGNYNEQFF
d_gene: TRBD2
j_gene: TRBJ2-1
v_gene: TRBV11-2
abundance: .

CDR3nt: TGTGCCAGCAGTTACTTCGGACTAGCGGGAGATGAGCAGTTCTTC
CDR3aa: CASSYFGLAGDEQFF
d_gene: TRBD2
j_gene: TRBJ2-1
v_gene: TRBV6-2/TRBV6-3
abundance: many

CDR3nt: TGTGCCAGCAGCCCAGGGACAGGCCACTCTGGAAACACCATATATTTT
CDR3aa: CASSPGTGHSGNTIYF
d_gene: TRBD1
j_gene: TRBJ1-3
v_gene: TRBV9
abundance: .

CDR3nt: TGTGCCTCAGGAGGGAGGAGCGAGCAGTACTTC
CDR3aa: CASGGRSEQYF
d_gene: .
j_gene: TRBJ2-7
v_gene: TRBV19
abundance: few

CDR3nt: TGTGCCATCAGTGCGCAAGGGACAGGGGGAACAGATACGCAGTATTTT
CDR3aa: CAISAQGTGGTDTQYF
d_gene: TRBD1
j_gene: TRBJ2-3
v_gene: TRBV10-3
abundance: few

CDR3nt: TGTGCCAGCAGCCCAGACAGGGGGGGATATAGCAATCAGCCCCAGCATTTT
CDR3aa: CASSPDRGGYSNQPQHF
d_gene: TRBD1
j_gene: TRBJ1-5
v_gene: TRBV5-5
abundance: .

CDR3nt: TGCGCCAGCAGCTCCCAGCGGGGCAGCACAGATACGCAGTATTTT
CDR3aa: CASSSQRGSTDTQYF
d_gene: TRBD2
j_gene: TRBJ2-3
v_gene: TRBV5-1
abundance: once

CDR3nt: TGTGCCAGCAGCTTAGCCACGGGAGGGGGCTGGAATGAGCAGTTCTTC
CDR3aa: CASSLATGGGWNEQFF
d_gene: .
j_gene: TRBJ2-1
v_gene: TRBV7-9
abundance: .

CDR3nt: TGTGCCAGCAGTGGGGGACTAGCGGGAGGTTTGTGGTACAATGAGCAGTTCTTC
CDR3aa: CASSGGLAGGLWYNEQFF
d_gene: TRBD2
j_gene: TRBJ2-1
v_gene: TRBV27
abundance: .

CDR3nt: TGTGCCTCTATATCGGGGCAGGGGGATCGTGGCTACACCTTC
CDR3aa: CASISGQGDRGYTF
d_gene: TRBD1
j_gene: TRBJ1-2
v_gene: TRBV10-3
abundance: .

CDR3nt: TGTGCCAGCAGTGAAACTCAGGGGGCTCAGCCCCAGCATTTT
CDR3aa: CASSETQGAQPQHF
d_gene: TRBD1
j_gene: TRBJ1-5
v_gene: TRBV6-1
abundance: .

CDR3nt: TGTGCCAGCAGTTTTCTCGGGACTAGCGGGAGTGGCGAGCAGTACTTC
CDR3aa: CASSFLGTSGSGEQYF
d_gene: TRBD2
j_gene: TRBJ2-7
v_gene: TRBV2
abundance: .

CDR3nt: TGTGCCAGCTCGTTGGGACAGTGGAGTATCTTGAACACCATATATTTT
CDR3aa: CASSLGQWSILNTIYF
d_gene: TRBD1
j_gene: TRBJ1-3
v_gene: TRBV18
abundance: .

CDR3nt: TGTGCCAGCAGCTTAGCGACAGGGTTAAACACTGAAGCTTTCTTT
CDR3aa: CASSLATGLNTEAFF
d_gene: TRBD1
j_gene: TRBJ1-1
v_gene: TRBV7-2
abundance: .

CDR3nt: TGTGCCAGCAGCCCCGGTTTTTACTATGGCTACACCTTC
CDR3aa: CASSPGFYYGYTF
d_gene: .
j_gene: TRBJ1-2
v_gene: TRBV12-3/TRBV12-4
abundance: .

CDR3nt: TGTGCCAGCAGCCAACCTTTTCCGACTAGCGGGAGAGACAATGAGCAGTTCTTC
CDR3aa: CASSQPFPTSGRDNEQFF
d_gene: TRBD2
j_gene: TRBJ2-1
v_gene: TRBV3-1/TRBV3-2
abundance: .

CDR3nt: TGTGCCAGCTCACCCTCGGGGGGGGGAACTGAAGCTTTCTTT
CDR3aa: CASSPSGGGTEAFF
d_gene: .
j_gene: TRBJ1-1
v_gene: TRBV18
abundance: .

CDR3nt: TGTGCCAGCAGCTCGACAATTAACACTGAAGCTTTCTTT
CDR3aa: CASSSTINTEAFF
d_gene: .
j_gene: TRBJ1-1
v_gene: TRBV7-2
abundance: .

CDR3nt: TGTGCCAGCCGCGGGGGGCAGCATAATGAAAAACTGTTTTTT
CDR3aa: CASRGGQHNEKLFF
d_gene: .
j_gene: TRBJ1-4
v_gene: TRBV7-2
abundance: .

CDR3nt: TGTGCCAGCAGCCAGGACAGGGGCAATATCCATTCACCCCTCCACTTT
CDR3aa: CASSQDRGNIHSPLHF
d_gene: TRBD1
j_gene: TRBJ1-6
v_gene: TRBV14
abundance: once

CDR3nt: TGCGCCAGCAGCTCCTTGACAGCTTCGAACACTGAAGCTTTCTTT
CDR3aa: CASSSLTASNTEAFF
d_gene: .
j_gene: TRBJ1-1
v_gene: TRBV5-1
abundance: .

CDR3nt: TGTGCCTGCCTTTTGAGCACGGTTAACACTGAAGCTTTCTTT
CDR3aa: CACLLSTVNTEAFF
d_gene: .
j_gene: TRBJ1-1
v_gene: TRBV30
abundance: .

CDR3nt: TGTGCCAGCAGCTTAGATCTTCCCGGGAAGCAGTTCTTC
CDR3aa: CASSLDLPGKQFF
d_gene: .
j_gene: TRBJ2-1
v_gene: TRBV11-3
abundance: .

CDR3nt: TGTGCCAGCAGCCCGGGACTAGCGGCAACCTACGAGCAGTACTTC
CDR3aa: CASSPGLAATYEQYF
d_gene: TRBD2
j_gene: TRBJ2-7
v_gene: TRBV6-5
abundance: .

CDR3nt: TGTGCCATCAGTGATAGCGTGACAGGGCTGAGCTCCTACGAGCAGTACTTC
CDR3aa: CAISDSVTGLSSYEQYF
d_gene: TRBD1
j_gene: TRBJ2-7
v_gene: TRBV10-3
abundance: few